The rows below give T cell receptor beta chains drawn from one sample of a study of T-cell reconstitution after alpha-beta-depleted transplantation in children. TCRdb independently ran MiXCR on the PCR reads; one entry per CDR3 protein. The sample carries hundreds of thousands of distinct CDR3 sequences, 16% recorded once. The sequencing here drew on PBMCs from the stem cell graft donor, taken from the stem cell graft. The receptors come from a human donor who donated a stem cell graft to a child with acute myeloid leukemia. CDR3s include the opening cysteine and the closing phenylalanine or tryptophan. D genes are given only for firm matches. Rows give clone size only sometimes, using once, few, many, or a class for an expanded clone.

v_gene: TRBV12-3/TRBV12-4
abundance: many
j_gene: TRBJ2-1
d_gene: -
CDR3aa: CASSLRKGSYNEQFF
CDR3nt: TGTGCCAGCAGTTTAAGGAAGGGATCCTACAATGAGCAGTTCTTC

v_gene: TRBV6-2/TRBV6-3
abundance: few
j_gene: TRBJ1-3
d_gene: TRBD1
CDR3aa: CASSLQGAVGNTIYF
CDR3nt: TGTGCCAGCAGTCTTCAGGGGGCTGTTGGAAACACCATATATTTT

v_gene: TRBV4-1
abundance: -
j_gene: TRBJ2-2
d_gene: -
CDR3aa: CASSPLIGDGELFF
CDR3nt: TGCGCCAGCAGCCCTCTTATCGGGGACGGGGAGCTGTTTTTT

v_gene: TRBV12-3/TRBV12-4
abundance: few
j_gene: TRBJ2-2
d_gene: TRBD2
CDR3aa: CASSSLAGGYTGELFF
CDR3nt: TGTGCCAGCAGCTCACTAGCGGGGGGATACACCGGGGAGCTGTTTTTT

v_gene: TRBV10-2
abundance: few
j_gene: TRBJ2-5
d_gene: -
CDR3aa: CASLGPYQETQYF
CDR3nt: TGCGCCAGCCTGGGCCCGTACCAAGAGACCCAGTACTTC

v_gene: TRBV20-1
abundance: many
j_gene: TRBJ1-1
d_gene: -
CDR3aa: CSARETVNTEAFF
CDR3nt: TGCAGTGCTAGGGAGACGGTGAACACTGAAGCTTTCTTT

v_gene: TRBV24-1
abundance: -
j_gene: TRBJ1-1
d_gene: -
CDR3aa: CATSDSRGLTNTEAFF
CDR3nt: TGTGCCACCAGTGATTCGCGAGGTTTGACGAACACTGAAGCTTTCTTT

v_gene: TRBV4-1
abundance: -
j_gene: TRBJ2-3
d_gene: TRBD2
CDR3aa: CASSQVLAGGPIDTQYF
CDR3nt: TGCGCCAGCAGCCAAGTCCTAGCGGGGGGCCCCATAGATACGCAGTATTTT

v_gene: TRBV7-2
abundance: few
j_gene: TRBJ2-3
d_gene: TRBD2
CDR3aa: CASSQRSSGGPTDTQYF
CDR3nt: TGTGCCAGCAGCCAGAGGTCTAGCGGGGGGCCCACAGATACGCAGTATTTT

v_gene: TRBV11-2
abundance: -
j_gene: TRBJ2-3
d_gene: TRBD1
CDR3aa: CASRGGTGPPLSTDTQYF
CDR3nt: TGTGCCAGCAGAGGAGGGACAGGGCCCCCGTTAAGCACAGATACGCAGTATTTT

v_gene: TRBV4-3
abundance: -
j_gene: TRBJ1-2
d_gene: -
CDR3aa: CASSQDRRGNYGYTF
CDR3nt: TGCGCCAGCAGCCAAGATCGTCGCGGAAACTATGGCTACACCTTC

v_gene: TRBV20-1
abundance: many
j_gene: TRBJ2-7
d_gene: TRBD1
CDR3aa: CSATPVDRGSSYEQYF
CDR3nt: TGCAGTGCTACACCAGTAGACAGGGGGAGCTCCTACGAGCAGTACTTC

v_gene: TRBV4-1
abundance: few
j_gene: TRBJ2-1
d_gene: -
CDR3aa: CASSQEVWDNEQFF
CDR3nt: TGCGCCAGCAGCCAAGAAGTTTGGGACAATGAGCAGTTCTTC

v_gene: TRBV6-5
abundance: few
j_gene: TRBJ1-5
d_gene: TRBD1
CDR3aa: CASSLRGQGNQPQHF
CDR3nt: TGTGCCAGCAGTCTAAGAGGACAGGGCAATCAGCCCCAGCATTTT

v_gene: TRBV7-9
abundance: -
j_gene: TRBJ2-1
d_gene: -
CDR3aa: CASGRTNDEQFF
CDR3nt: TGTGCCAGCGGAAGGACAAACGATGAGCAGTTCTTC

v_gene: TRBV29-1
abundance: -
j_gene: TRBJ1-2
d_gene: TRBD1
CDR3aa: CSVEDPRDREQGYTF
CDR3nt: TGCAGCGTTGAAGACCCCCGGGACAGGGAGCAGGGCTACACCTTC

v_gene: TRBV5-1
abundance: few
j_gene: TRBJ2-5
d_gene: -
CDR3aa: CASTLKMYQETQYF
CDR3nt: TGCGCCAGCACCCTCAAGATGTACCAAGAGACCCAGTACTTC

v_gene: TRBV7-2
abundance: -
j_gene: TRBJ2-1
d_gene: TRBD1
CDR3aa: CASSRTGYYNEQFF
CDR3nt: TGTGCCAGCAGCCGGACAGGGTATTACAATGAGCAGTTCTTC

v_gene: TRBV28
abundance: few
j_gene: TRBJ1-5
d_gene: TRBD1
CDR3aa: CASTGQGRSQPQHF
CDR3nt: TGTGCCAGTACGGGACAGGGTCGATCTCAGCCCCAGCATTTT

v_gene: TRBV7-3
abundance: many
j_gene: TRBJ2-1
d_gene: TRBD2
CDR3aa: CASSSSSGGGYNEQFF
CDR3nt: TGTGCCAGCAGCTCGTCTAGCGGGGGCGGGTACAATGAGCAGTTCTTC

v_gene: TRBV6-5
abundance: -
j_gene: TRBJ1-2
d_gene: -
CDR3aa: CASSYSPTAFDGYTF
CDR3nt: TGTGCCAGCAGTTACTCGCCGACAGCATTCGATGGCTACACCTTC

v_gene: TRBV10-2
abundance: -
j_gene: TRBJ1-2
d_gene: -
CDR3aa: CASLDGYNYGYTF
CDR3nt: TGCGCCAGCCTGGACGGCTATAACTATGGCTACACCTTC

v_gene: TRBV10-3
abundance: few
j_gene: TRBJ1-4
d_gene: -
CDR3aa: CAISDSGREKLFF
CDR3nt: TGTGCCATCAGTGATTCGGGGAGAGAAAAACTGTTTTTT

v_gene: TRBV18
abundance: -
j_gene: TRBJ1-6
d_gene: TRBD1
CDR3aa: CASSLGQGSVYSPLHF
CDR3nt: TGTGCCAGCTCACTAGGACAGGGGTCTGTTTATTCACCCCTCCACTTT

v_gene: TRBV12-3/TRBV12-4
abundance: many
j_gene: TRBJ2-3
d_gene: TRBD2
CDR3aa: CASSAGRADTQYF
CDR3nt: TGTGCCAGCAGCGCTGGGAGGGCAGATACGCAGTATTTT

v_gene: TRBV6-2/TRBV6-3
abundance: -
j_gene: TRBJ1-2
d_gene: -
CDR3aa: CASSYRANGYTF
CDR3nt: TGTGCCAGCAGTTACAGGGCGAATGGCTACACCTTC

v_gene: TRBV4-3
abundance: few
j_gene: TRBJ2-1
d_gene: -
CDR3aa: CASSQDRVGVNNEQFF
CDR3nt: TGCGCCAGCAGCCAAGATCGGGTCGGGGTAAACAATGAGCAGTTCTTC

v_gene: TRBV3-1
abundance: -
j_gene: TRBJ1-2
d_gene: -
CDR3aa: CASSQDLRGGYTF
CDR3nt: TGTGCCAGCAGCCAAGATTTGAGAGGTGGCTACACCTTC

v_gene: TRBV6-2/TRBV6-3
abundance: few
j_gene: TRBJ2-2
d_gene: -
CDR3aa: CASSRDTYTGELFF
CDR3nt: TGTGCCAGCAGTCGGGACACCTACACCGGGGAGCTGTTTTTT

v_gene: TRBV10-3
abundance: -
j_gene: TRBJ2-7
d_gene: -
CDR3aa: CAISESGEIYEQYF
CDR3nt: TGTGCCATCAGTGAGTCTGGGGAAATCTACGAGCAGTACTTC

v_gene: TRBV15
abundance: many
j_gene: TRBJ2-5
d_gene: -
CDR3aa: CATSRDPRETQYF
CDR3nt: TGTGCCACCAGCAGAGATCCCCGAGAGACCCAGTACTTC

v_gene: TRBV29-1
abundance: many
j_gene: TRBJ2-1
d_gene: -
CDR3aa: CSVFTGHWAARDNEQFF
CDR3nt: TGCAGCGTTTTTACGGGACACTGGGCGGCCAGAGACAATGAGCAGTTCTTC

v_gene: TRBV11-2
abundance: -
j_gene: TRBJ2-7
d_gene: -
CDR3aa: CASSPSGQFEQYF
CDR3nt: TGTGCCAGCAGCCCATCTGGACAGTTCGAGCAGTACTTC

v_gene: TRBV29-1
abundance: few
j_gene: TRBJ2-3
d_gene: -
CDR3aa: CSVGTAGWDTQYF
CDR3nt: TGCAGCGTTGGGACCGCCGGTTGGGATACGCAGTATTTT

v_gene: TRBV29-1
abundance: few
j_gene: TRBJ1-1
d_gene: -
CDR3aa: CSVDHRDLMNTEAFF
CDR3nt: TGCAGCGTTGACCACAGGGACCTAATGAACACTGAAGCTTTCTTT

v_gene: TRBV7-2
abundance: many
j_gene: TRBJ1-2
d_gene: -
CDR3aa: CASSFSTEIGYTF
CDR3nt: TGTGCCAGCAGCTTCTCGACAGAGATTGGCTACACCTTC

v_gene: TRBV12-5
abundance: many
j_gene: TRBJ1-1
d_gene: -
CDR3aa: CASGLSWGAEAFF
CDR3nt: TGTGCTAGTGGTTTGTCCTGGGGGGCTGAAGCTTTCTTT

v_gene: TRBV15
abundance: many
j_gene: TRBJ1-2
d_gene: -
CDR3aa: CATSERDGDFFGRTF
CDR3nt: TGTGCCACCAGCGAAAGGGACGGCGATTTCTTCGGTCGCACCTTC

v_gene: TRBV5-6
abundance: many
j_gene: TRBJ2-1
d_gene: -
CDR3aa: CASSLAFRVGEQFF
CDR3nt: TGTGCCAGCAGCCTAGCTTTTCGGGTTGGTGAGCAGTTCTTC

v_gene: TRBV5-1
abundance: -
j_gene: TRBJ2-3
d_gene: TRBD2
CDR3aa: CPSSLVTSGGPGGDTQYF
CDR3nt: TGCCCCAGCAGCTTGGTGACTAGCGGGGGGCCGGGTGGTGATACGCAGTATTTT

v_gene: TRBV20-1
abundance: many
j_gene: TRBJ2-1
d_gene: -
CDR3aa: CSASPRNTYNEQFF
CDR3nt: TGCAGTGCTAGCCCTAGGAACACTTACAATGAGCAGTTCTTC

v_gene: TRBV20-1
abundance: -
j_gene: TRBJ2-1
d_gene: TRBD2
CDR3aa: CSARVFSGGIDEQFF
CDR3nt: TGCAGTGCTAGGGTATTTAGCGGGGGGATAGATGAGCAGTTCTTC

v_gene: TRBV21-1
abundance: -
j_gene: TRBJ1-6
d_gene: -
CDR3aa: CASSGRDRGINSPLHF
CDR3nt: TGTGCCAGCAGCGGCCGGGACAGGGGTATCAATTCACCCCTCCACTTT

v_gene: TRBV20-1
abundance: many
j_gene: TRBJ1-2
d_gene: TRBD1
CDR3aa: CSARDQQGAQYGYTF
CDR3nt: TGCAGTGCTAGAGACCAACAGGGGGCGCAGTATGGCTACACCTTC

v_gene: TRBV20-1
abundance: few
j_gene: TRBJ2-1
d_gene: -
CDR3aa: CSAGTHTYPNNEQFF
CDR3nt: TGCTCAGCGGGCACCCACACGTACCCTAACAATGAGCAGTTCTTC

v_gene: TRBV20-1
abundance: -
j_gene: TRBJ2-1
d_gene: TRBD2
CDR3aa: CSARDRLRGGFNEQFF
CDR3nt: TGCAGTGCTAGAGATCGTCTGCGGGGGGGCTTCAATGAGCAGTTCTTC

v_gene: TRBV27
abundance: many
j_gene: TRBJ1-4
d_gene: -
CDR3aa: CASSAYRDTEKLFF
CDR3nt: TGTGCCAGCAGTGCTTACCGGGACACTGAAAAACTGTTTTTT

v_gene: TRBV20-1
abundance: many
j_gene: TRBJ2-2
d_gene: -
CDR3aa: CSAERGYTGELFF
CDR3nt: TGCAGTGCTGAAAGGGGGTACACCGGGGAGCTGTTTTTT

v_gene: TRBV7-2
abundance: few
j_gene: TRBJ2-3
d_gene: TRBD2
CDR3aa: CASSPGLAGARDTQYF
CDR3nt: TGTGCCAGCAGCCCAGGACTAGCGGGGGCCAGAGATACGCAGTATTTT

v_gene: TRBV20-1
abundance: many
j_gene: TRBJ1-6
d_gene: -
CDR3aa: CSATPSKSSPLHF
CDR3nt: TGCAGTGCCACACCTAGTAAAAGTTCACCCCTCCACTTT

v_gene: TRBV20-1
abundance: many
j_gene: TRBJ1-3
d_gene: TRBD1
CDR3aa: CSGTGEDTIYF
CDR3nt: TGCAGTGGGACAGGGGAGGACACCATATATTTT

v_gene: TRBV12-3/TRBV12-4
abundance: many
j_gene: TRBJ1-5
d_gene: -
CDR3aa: CASSLLGYNQPQHF
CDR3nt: TGTGCCAGCAGTTTGTTGGGTTACAATCAGCCCCAGCATTTT

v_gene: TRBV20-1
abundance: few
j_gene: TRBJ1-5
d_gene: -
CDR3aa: CSAMVPLDGVTHQPQHF
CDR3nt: TGCAGTGCCATGGTACCTTTGGACGGAGTAACGCATCAGCCCCAGCATTTT

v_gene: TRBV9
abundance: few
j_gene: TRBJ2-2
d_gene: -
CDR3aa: CASSVVSGQNTGELFF
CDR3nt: TGTGCCAGCAGCGTAGTCTCGGGGCAGAACACCGGGGAGCTGTTTTTT

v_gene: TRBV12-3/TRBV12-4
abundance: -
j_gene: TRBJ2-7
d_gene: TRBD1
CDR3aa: CASSPSGTGRNEQYF
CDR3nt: TGTGCCAGCAGTCCATCCGGGACAGGGAGGAACGAGCAGTACTTC

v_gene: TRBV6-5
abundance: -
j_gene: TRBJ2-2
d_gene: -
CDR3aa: CASSYNRAGELFF
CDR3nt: TGTGCCAGCAGTTACAACCGAGCCGGGGAGCTGTTTTTT

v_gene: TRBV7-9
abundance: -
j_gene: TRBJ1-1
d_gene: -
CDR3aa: CASSLEGAAGAFF
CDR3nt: TGTGCCAGCAGCTTGGAGGGAGCAGCGGGAGCTTTCTTT

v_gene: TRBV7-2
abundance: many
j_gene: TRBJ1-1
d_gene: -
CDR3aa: CASSPRGRAEAFF
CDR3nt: TGTGCCAGCAGCCCTAGGGGGAGGGCTGAAGCTTTCTTT

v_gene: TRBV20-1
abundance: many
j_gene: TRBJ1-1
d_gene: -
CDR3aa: CSARPSPGGSHGTEAFF
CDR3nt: TGCAGTGCTAGGCCGAGCCCGGGAGGGAGTCATGGTACTGAAGCTTTCTTT

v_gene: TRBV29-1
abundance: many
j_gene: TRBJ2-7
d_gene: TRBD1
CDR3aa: CSVGQGGYEQYF
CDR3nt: TGCAGCGTTGGACAGGGGGGGTACGAGCAGTACTTC